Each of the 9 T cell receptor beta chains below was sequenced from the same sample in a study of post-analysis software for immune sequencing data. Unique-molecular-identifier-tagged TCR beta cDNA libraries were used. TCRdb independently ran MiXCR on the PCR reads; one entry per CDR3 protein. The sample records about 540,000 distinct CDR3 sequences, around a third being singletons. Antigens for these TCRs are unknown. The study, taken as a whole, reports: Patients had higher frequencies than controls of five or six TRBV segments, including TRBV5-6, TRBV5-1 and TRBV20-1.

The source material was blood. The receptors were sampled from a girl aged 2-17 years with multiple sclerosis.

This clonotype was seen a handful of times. Here the CDR3 DNA reads TGCAGTGCCCGCGGGGTGTTGTACACAGATACGCAGTATTTT. Protein: CSARGVLYTDTQYF. This chain links TRBV20-1 with TRBJ2-3; TRBD2 is a possible D gene (6 bases). The V and J ends lost 6 bases and 2 bases respectively, with 15 bases between them. CDR1 DFQATT and CDR2 SNEGSKA come from the germline V gene (reference sequence). The CDR3 consists of 14 residues.

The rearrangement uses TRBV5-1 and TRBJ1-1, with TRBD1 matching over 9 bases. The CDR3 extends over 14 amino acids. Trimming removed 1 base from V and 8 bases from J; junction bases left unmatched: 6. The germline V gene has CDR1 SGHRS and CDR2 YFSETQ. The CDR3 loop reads CASSLRDRDFEAFF. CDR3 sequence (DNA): TGCGCCAGCAGCTTGCGGGACAGGGATTTCGAAGCTTTCTTT.

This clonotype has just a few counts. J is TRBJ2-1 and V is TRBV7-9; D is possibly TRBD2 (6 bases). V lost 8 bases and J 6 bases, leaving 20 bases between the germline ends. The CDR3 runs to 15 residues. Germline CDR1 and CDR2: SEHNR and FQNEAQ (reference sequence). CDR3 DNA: TGTGCCAGCCGCACGGGGGTGGGGGGAATCAATGAGCAGTTCTTC. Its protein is CASRTGVGGINEQFF.

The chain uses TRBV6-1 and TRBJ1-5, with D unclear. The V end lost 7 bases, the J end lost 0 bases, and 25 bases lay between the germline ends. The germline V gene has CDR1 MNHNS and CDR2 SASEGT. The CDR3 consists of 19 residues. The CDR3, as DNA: TGTGCCAGCAACACCAACCCCGACGCGGATTGTTATAGCAATCAGCCCCAGCATTTT. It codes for CASNTNPDADCYSNQPQHF.

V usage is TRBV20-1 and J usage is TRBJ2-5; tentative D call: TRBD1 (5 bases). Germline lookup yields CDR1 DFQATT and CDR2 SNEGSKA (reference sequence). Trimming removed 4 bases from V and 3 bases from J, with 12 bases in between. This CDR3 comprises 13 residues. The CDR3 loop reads CSATKTEEETQYF. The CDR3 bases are TGCAGTGCTACCAAGACAGAAGAAGAGACCCAGTACTTC.

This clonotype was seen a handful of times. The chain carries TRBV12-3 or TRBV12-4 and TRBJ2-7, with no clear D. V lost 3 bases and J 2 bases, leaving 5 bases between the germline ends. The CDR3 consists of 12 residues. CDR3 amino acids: CASSLNPYEQYF. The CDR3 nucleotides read TGTGCCAGCAGTTTGAATCCCTACGAGCAGTACTTC.

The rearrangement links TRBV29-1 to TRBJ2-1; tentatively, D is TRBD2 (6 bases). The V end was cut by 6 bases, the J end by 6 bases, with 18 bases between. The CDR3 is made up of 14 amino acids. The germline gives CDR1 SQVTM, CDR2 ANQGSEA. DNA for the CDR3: TGCAGCGTGGCGGGACGAGCGGCGCGCAATGAGCAGTTCTTC. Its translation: CSVAGRAARNEQFF.

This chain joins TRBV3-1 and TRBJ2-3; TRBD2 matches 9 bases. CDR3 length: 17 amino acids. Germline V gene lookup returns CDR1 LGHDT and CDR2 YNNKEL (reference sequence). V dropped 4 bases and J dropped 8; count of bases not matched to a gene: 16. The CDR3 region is CASSLPGLAQRRSTQYF. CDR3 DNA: TGTGCCAGCAGCCTCCCGGGACTAGCTCAACGAAGGAGTACGCAGTATTTT.

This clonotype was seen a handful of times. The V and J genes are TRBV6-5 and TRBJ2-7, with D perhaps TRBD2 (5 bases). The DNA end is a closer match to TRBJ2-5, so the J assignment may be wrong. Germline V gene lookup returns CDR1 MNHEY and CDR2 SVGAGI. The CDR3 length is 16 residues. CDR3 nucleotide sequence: TGTGCCAGCACCACGGGTCGAACTAGAGGACCCGAGACCCAGTACTTC. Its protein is CASTTGRTRGPETQYF.